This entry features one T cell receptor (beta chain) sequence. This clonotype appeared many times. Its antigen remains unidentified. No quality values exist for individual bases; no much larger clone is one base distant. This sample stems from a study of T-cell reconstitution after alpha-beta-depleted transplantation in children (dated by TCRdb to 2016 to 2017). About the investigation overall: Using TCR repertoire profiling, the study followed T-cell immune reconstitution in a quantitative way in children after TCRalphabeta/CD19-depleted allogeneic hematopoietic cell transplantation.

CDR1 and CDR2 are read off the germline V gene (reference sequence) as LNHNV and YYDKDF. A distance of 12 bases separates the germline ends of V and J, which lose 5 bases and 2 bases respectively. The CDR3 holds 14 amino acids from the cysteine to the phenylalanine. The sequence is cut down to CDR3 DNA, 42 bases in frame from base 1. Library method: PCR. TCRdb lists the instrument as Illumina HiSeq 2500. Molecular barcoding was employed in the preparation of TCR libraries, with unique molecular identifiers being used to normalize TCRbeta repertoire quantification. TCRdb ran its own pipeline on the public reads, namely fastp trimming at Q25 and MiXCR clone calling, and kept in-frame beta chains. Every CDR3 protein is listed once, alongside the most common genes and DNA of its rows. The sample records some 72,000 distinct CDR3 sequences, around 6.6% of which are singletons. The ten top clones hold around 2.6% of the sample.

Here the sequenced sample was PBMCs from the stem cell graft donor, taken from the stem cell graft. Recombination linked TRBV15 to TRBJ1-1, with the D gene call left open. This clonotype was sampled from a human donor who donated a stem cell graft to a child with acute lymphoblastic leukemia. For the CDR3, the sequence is CATSGGWGNTEAFF. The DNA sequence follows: TGTGCCACCAGCGGAGGGTGGGGAAACACTGAAGCTTTCTTT.